This TCR beta chain was recovered during a study of blood T cell repertoires in COVID-19. Looking at the study overall: The cDNA or gDNA used as material had been derived from T cells, B-cell-depleted T cells, or PBMCs.

Trimming cost V 5 bases and J 10 bases; bases outside gene matches: 20. CDR1 is GTSNPN, CDR2 SVGIG, per germline (reference sequence). This CDR3 has 17 amino acids. The table came from immunoSEQ multiplex PCR; TCRdb's copy has only in-frame clones and leaves some out. The repertoire includes around 150,000 clones, approximately 88% of them detected once, and 5% to 8.5% sits in the top ten. By share, this clone counts as medium-sized. Those who participated ranged in age from about 18 to 95 years and resided in about 24 US areas. Researchers sorted participants into cohorts using their self-reported clinical history. Among Cohort 3 donors, those recovered had two negative PCRs, clearance, or symptom resolution.

This TCR was sampled from a woman aged 45-59 years who had recovered from COVID-19. The chain links TRBV30 to TRBJ1-6; 7 bases agree with TRBD1. The specimen was PBMCs or T cells enriched from blood (not recorded which). The CDR3 loop is CAWLPKDRLPPGSPLHF. The CDR3, as DNA: TGTGCCTGGTTACCGAAGGACAGGCTTCCCCCCGGGTCACCCCTCCACTTT.